This T cell receptor beta chain is from a study of shared clonotypes between healthy human individuals. Execution of the assay was at deep level. Sequenced by immunoSEQ multiplex PCR; TCRdb stores in-frame clones only, minus some. The table shows some 360,000 clones, with roughly 80% occurring only once. This clone was recorded once. Antigen unknown. Study-wide points: An anticipated effect of sequencing depth on clonotype sharing among donors was recognized. Naive subsets, compared against memory subsets, generally had larger estimated richness values.

With V trimmed by 4 bases and J by 6 bases, 11 bases remained unmatched. This CDR3 has 16 amino acids. Germline V gene data show CDR1 as MDHEN and CDR2 as SYDVKM. The chain joins TRBV28 to TRBJ1-4, with 7 bases that match TRBD1. The sequenced sample was memory CD4+ T cells sorted from blood. Subset given: CD45RA-negative fraction. This clonotype was obtained from a man aged 25-40 years in good health. CDR3 DNA sequence: TGTGCCAGCAGTTCAATGAGGAACAGGGGCGATGAAAAACTGTTTTTT. Translation gives CASSSMRNRGDEKLFF. Complete variable domain (other parts from reference TRBV28 and TRBJ1-4): DVKVTQSSRYLVKRTGEKVFLECVQDMDHENMFWYRQDPGLGLRLIYFSYDVKMKEKGDIPEGYSVSREKKERFSLILESASTNQTSMYLCASSSMRNRGDEKLFFGSGTQLSVL.